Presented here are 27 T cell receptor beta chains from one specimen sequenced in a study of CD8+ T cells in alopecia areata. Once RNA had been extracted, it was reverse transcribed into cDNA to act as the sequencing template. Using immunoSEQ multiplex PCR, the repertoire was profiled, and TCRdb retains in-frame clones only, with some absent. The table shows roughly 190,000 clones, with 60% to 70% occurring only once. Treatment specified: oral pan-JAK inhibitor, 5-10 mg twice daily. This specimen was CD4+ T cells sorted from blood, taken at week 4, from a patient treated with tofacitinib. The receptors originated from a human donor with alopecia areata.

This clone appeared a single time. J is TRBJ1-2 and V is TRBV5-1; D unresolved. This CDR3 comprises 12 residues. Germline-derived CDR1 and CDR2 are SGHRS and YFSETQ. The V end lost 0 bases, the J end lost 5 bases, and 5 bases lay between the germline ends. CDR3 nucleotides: TGCGCCAGCAGCTTGGGTGTATATGGCTACACCTTC. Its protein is CASSLGVYGYTF.

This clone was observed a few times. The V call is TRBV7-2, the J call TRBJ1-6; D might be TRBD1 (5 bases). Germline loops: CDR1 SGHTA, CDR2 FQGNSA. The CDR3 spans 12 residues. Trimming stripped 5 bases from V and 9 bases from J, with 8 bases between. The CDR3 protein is CASSAGSSPLHF. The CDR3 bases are TGTGCCAGCAGCGCAGGGAGTTCACCCCTCCACTTT. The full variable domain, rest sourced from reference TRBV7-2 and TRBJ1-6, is GAGVSQSPSNKVTEKGKDVELRCDPISGHTALYWYRQSLGQGLEFLIYFQGNSAPDKSGLPSDRFSAERTGGSVSTLTIQRTQQEDSAVYLCASSAGSSPLHFGNGTRLTVT.

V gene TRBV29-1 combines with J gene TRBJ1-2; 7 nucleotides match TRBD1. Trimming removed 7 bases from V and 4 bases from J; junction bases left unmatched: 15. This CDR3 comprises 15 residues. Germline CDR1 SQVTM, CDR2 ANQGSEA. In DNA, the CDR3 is TGCAGCGACGATGGGACAGTTTCAACCGGCTATGGCTACACCTTC. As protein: CSDDGTVSTGYGYTF.

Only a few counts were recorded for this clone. This CDR3 reads CASSHQTGGPGETQYF. The CDR3 bases are TGTGCCAGCAGCCACCAGACAGGGGGGCCAGGAGAGACCCAGTACTTC. The chain has TRBV7-9 and TRBJ2-5, with 9 positions matching TRBD1. The germline V gene encodes CDR1 SEHNR and CDR2 FQNEAQ (reference sequence). V lost 5 bases, J lost 4 bases, and 11 bases stayed unmatched. The CDR3 has 16 amino acids.

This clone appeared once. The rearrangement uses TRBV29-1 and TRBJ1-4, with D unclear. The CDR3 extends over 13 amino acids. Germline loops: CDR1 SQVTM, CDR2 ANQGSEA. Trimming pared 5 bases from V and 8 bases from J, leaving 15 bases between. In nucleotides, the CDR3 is TGCAGCGTTTATCCCGGTGACGGGGAAAAACTGTTTTTT. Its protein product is CSVYPGDGEKLFF.

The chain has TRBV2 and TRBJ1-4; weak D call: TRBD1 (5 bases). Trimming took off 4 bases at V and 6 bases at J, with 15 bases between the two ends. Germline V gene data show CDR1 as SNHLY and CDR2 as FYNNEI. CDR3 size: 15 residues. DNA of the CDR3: TGTGCCAGCAGTGGACGTTCGGGGCGCCATGAAAAACTGTTTTTT. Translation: CASSGRSGRHEKLFF. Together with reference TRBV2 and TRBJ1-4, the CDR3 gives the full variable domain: EPEVTQTPSHQVTQMGQEVILRCVPISNHLYFYWYRQILGQKVEFLVSFYNNEISEKSEIFDDQFSVERPDGSNFTLKIRSTKLEDSAMYFCASSGRSGRHEKLFFGSGTQLSVL.

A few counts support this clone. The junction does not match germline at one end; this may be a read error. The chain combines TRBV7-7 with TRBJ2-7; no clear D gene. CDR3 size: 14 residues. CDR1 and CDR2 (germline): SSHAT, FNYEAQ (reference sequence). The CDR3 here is CASSLDVTSHEQYF. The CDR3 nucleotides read TGTGCTAGCAGCTTAGACGTCACCAGCCACGAGCAGTACTTC. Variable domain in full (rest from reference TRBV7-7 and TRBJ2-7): GAGVSQSPRYKVTKRGQDVTLRCDPISSHATLYWYQQALGQGPEFLTYFNYEAQPDKSGLPSDRFSAERPEGSISTLTIQRTEQRDSAMYRCASSLDVTSHEQYFGPGTRLTVT.

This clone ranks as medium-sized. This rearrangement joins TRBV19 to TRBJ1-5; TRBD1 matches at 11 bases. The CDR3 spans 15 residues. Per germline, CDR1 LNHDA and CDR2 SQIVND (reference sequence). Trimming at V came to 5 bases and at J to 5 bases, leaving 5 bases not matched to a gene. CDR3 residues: CASSVGDRGYQPQHF. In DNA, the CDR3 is TGTGCCAGTAGTGTTGGGGACAGGGGGTATCAGCCCCAGCATTTT. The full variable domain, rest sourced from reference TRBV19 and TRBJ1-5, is DGGITQSPKYLFRKEGQNVTLSCEQNLNHDAMYWYRQDPGQGLRLIYYSQIVNDFQKGDIAEGYSVSREKKESFPLTVTSAQKNPTAFYLCASSVGDRGYQPQHFGDGTRLSIL.

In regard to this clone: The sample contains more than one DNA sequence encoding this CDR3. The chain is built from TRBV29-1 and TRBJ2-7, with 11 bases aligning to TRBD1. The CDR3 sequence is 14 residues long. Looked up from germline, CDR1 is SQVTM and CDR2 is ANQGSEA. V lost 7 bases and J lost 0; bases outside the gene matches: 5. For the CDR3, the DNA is TGCAGCGGGACAGGGACAGGGGGCTCCTACGAGCAGTACTTC. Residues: CSGTGTGGSYEQYF.

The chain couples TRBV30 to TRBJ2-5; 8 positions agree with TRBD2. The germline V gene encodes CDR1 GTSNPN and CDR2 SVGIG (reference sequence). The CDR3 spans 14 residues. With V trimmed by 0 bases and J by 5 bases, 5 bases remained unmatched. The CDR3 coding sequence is TGTGCCTGGAGTGTTAGACTAGCGATGGAGACCCAGTACTTC. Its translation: CAWSVRLAMETQYF.

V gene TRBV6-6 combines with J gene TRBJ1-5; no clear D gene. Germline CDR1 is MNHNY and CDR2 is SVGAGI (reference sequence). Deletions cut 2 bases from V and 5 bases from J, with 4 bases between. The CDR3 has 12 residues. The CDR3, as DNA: TGTGCCAGCAGTTACACCTATCAGCCCCAGCATTTT. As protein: CASSYTYQPQHF.

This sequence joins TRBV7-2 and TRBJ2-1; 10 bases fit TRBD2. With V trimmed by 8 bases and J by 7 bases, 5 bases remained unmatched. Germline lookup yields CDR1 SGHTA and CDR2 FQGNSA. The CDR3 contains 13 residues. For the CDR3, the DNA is TGTGCCAGCTCTAGCGGGAGAAAGAATGAGCAGTTCTTC. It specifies CASSSGRKNEQFF.

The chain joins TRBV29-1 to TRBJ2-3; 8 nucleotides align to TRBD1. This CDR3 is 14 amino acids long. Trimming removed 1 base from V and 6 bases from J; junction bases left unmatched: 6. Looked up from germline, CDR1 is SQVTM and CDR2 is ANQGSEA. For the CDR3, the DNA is TGCAGCGTTGAAGGGACAGGGTCTCCCGATACGCAGTATTTT. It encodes CSVEGTGSPDTQYF.

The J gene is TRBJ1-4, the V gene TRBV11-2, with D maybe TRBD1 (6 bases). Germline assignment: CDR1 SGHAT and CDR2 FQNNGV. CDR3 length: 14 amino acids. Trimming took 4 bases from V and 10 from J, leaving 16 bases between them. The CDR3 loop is CASSYLTGSGKLFF. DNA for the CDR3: TGTGCCAGCAGCTATCTGACAGGCTCAGGAAAACTGTTTTTT.

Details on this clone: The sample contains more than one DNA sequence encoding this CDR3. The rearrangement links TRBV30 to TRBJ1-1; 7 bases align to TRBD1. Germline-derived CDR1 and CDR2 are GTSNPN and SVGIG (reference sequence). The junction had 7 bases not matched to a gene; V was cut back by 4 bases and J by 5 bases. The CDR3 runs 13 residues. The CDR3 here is CAWTRQGRTEAFF. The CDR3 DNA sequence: TGTGCCTGGACTCGACAGGGCCGGACTGAAGCTTTCTTT. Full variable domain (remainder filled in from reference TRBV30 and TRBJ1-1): SQTIHQWPATLVQPVGSPLSLECTVEGTSNPNLYWYRQAAGRGLQLLFYSVGIGQISSEVPQNLSASRPQDRQFILSSKKLLLSDSGFYLCAWTRQGRTEAFFGQGTRLTVV.

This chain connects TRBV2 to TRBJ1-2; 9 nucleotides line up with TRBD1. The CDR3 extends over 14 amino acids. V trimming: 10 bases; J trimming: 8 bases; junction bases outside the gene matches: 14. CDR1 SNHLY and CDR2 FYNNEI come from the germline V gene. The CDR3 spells CATLRDRGDDGYTF. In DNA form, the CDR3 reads TGTGCCACCCTAAGAGACAGGGGGGATGACGGCTACACCTTC.

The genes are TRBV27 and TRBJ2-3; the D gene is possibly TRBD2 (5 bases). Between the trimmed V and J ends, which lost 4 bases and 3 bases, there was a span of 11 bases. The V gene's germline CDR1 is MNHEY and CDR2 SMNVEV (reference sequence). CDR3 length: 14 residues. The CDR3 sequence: CASSYRGRTDTQYF. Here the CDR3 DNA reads TGTGCCAGCAGTTATCGTGGGAGAACAGATACGCAGTATTTT.

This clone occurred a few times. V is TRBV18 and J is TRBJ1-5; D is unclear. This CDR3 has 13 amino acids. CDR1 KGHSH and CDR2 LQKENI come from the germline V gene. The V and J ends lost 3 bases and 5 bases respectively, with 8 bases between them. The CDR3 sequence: CASSPASHQPQHF. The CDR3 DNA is TGTGCCAGCTCACCGGCAAGTCATCAGCCCCAGCATTTT.

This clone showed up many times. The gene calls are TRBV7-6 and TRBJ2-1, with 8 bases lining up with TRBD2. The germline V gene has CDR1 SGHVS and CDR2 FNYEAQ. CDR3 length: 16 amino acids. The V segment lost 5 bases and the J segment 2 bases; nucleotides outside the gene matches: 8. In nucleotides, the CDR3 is TGTGCCAGCAGCCACTTTGGCGGGGGGACCTACAATGAGCAGTTCTTC. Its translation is CASSHFGGGTYNEQFF.

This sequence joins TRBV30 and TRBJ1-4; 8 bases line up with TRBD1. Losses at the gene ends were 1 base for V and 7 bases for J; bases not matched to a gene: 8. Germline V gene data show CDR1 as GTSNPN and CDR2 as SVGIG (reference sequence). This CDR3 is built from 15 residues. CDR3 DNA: TGTGCCTGGAGTGAGGGACAGGTGCGAGGTGAAAAACTGTTTTTT. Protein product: CAWSEGQVRGEKLFF.

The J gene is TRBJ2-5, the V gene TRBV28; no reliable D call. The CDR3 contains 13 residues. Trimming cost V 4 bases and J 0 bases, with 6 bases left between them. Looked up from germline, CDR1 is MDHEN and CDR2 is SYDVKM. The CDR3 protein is CASSYGYQETQYF. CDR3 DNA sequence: TGTGCCAGCAGTTATGGGTACCAAGAGACCCAGTACTTC.

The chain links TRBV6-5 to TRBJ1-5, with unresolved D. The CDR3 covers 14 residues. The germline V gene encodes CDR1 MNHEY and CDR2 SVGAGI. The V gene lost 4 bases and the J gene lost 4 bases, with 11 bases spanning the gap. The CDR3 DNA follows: TGTGCCAGCAGTTTCGGCCGGAAGAATCAGCCCCAGCATTTT. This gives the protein CASSFGRKNQPQHF.

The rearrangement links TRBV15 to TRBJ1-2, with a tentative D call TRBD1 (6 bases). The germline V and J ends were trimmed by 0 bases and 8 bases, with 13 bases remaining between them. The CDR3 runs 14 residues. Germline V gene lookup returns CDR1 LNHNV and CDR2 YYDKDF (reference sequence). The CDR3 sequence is CATSRDPGAGGYTF. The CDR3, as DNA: TGTGCCACCAGCAGAGATCCAGGGGCGGGCGGCTACACCTTC.

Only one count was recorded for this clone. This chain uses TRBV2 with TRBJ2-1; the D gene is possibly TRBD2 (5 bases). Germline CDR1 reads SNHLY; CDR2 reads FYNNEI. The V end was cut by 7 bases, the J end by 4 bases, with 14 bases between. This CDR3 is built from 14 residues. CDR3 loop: CASKSSGPYNEQFF. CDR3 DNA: TGTGCCAGCAAATCGAGCGGTCCATACAATGAGCAGTTCTTC.

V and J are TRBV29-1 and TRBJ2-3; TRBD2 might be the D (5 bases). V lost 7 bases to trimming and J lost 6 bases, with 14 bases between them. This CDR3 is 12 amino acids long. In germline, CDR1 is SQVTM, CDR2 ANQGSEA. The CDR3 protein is CSGTSGPDTQYF. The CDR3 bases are TGCAGCGGGACGAGCGGCCCCGATACGCAGTATTTT.

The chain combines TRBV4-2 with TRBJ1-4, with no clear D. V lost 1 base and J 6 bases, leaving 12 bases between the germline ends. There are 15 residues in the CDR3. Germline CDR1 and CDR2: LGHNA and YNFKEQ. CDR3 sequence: CASSQGGRRDEKLFF. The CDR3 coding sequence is TGTGCCAGCAGCCAAGGTGGGAGGAGAGATGAAAAACTGTTTTTT.

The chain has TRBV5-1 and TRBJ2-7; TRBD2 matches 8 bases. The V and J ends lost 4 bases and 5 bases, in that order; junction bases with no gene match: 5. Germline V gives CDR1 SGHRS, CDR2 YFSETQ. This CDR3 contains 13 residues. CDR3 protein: CASSPRLANEQYF. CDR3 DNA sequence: TGCGCCAGCAGCCCACGACTAGCGAACGAGCAGTACTTC.